The TCR beta chain under discussion was sequenced for a study of T cell responses to AZD1222 COVID-19 vaccine. Whole-study context: Second-dose intervals near 4 or 12 weeks were combined. Study-wide results and limits: Dominant CD4 TCR responses targeted spike regions 160-218 and 743-854. Most donors were white British and more were female, and clonal diversity was possibly underestimated.

Concerning this clone: The antigen is not known.

The protocol was immunoSEQ multiplex PCR, while the TCRdb copy is restricted to in-frame clones and leaves out a portion. The sample shows over 95,000 clones, roughly nine tenths of them seen only once. The receptor comes from an adult in good health. The starting material was peripheral blood, obtained on day 0 of AZD1222 vaccination.

CDR3 nucleotides: TGTGCCTGGAGTGTCGACAGGGTGGCTGGCTACACCTTC. It codes for CAWSVDRVAGYTF. This rearrangement joins TRBV30 to TRBJ1-2; 7 nucleotides agree with TRBD1. Unmatched junction bases numbered 5, after V lost 0 bases and J lost 7 bases. Germline V gene sequence: CDR1 GTSNPN, CDR2 SVGIG (reference sequence). The length of the CDR3 is 13 residues.